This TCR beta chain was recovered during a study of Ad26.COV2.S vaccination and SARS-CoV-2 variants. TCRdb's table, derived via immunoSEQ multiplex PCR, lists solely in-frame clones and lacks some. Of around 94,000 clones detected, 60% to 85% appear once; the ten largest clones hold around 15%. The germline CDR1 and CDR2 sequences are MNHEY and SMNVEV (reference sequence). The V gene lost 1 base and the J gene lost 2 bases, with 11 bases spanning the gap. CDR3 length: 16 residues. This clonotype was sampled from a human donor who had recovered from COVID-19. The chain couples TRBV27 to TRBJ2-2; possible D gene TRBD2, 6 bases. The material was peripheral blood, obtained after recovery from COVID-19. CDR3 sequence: CASSLLGTQNTGELFF. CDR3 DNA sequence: TGTGCCAGCAGTTTATTGGGGACTCAAAACACCGGGGAGCTGTTTTTT.